This T cell receptor beta chain was sequenced during a study of post-analysis software for immune sequencing data. Study context: As for disease course, relapsing-remitting, secondary progressive and progressive-relapsing multiple sclerosis were all included.

The ends lost 6 bases at V and 6 bases at J; junction bases unmatched: 7. CDR1 and CDR2 from the germline V gene are SGHAT and FQNNGV. The CDR3 sequence is 15 residues long. Unique molecular identifiers tagged the TCR beta cDNA libraries. TCRdb ran MiXCR on the PCR reads and lists one entry per CDR3 protein. The sample shows hundreds of thousands of distinct CDR3 sequences, approximately 53% of them seen only once. Concerning this clonotype itself: Its matching antigen is unknown.

Study results and caveats: About 5 TRBV segments occurring more often in patients than controls included TRBV5-6, TRBV5-1 and TRBV20-1. Multiple sclerosis was associated with a significant reduction in normalized Chao1 diversity relative to controls.

Sequenced input: blood. V is TRBV11-2 and J is TRBJ2-7; 14 bases match TRBD2. The clonotype comes from a girl under 18 with multiple sclerosis. The CDR3 nucleotides are TGTGCCAGCAGGATCCCGGGACTAGCGGGAGTCGAGCAGTACTTC. The encoded protein is CASRIPGLAGVEQYF.